The 9 T cell receptor beta chains in this list originate from one sample, sequenced in a study of neurological immune-mediated disorders. From the 5' RACE reads, TCRdb called clonotypes with MiXCR, one entry per CDR3 protein. The sample lists tens of thousands of distinct CDR3 sequences, roughly 3.5% occurring once. The sequencing sample was made of PBMCs. Every receptor here comes from a man under 40 with multiple sclerosis.

In the case of this clonotype: With a much larger clone just one base away, this may be a read error. The chain couples TRBV6-6 to TRBJ1-2; 12 bases fit TRBD1. Trimming at V came to 0 bases and at J to 0 bases, leaving 8 bases not matched to a gene. The CDR3 is 19 amino acids. Germline CDR1 reads MNHNY; CDR2 reads SVGAGI (reference sequence). CDR3 in amino acids: CASSYSPGTGGNANYGYTF. CDR3 sequence (DNA): TGTGCCAGCAGTTACTCCCCCGGGACAGGGGGCAATGCTAACTATGGCTACACCTTC.

This clonotype was observed at least ten times. V usage is TRBV7-6 and J usage is TRBJ2-2; 9 positions agree with TRBD2. The CDR3 sequence is 14 residues long. CDR1 is SGHVS and CDR2 is FNYEAQ in the germline V gene. The trim removed 2 bases at V and 5 bases at J, leaving 0 bases unmatched. DNA for the CDR3: TGTGCCAGCAGCTTACTAGCGGGGACCGGGGAGCTGTTTTTT. Translating gives CASSLLAGTGELFF.

The sample holds many counts of this clonotype. The chain joins TRBV7-3 to TRBJ2-1, with 8 bases aligning to TRBD1. The junction had 10 bases not matched to a gene; V was cut back by 1 base and J by 11 bases. The CDR3 loop spans 15 amino acids. CDR1 and CDR2 from the germline V gene are SGHTA and FQGTGA. The chain's CDR3 is CASSLNAGGVKKQFF. CDR3 sequence (DNA): TGTGCCAGCAGCTTAAATGCAGGGGGCGTAAAGAAGCAGTTCTTC.

This clonotype has a count of ten or more. This chain connects TRBV7-3 to TRBJ1-3; no clear D gene. Trimming pared 2 bases from V and 4 bases from J, leaving 6 bases between. The CDR3 runs 13 residues. CDR1 is SGHTA, CDR2 FQGTGA, per germline. This CDR3 reads CASSLFRGNTIYF. In nucleotides, the CDR3 is TGTGCCAGCAGCTTATTCAGGGGAAACACCATATATTTT.

This clonotype was counted ten times or more. The J gene is TRBJ1-1, the V gene TRBV5-1, with D perhaps TRBD1 (5 bases). V was trimmed by 3 bases and J by 5 bases, leaving 14 bases between them. The length of the CDR3 is 14 residues. Germline CDR1 and CDR2: SGHRS and YFSETQ. The CDR3 loop is CASSSGGSQTEAFF. CDR3 coding DNA: TGCGCCAGCAGCTCGGGGGGAAGTCAAACTGAAGCTTTCTTT. Together with reference TRBV5-1 and TRBJ1-1, the CDR3 gives the full variable domain: KAGVTQTPRYLIKTRGQQVTLSCSPISGHRSVSWYQQTPGQGLQFLFEYFSETQRNKGNFPGRFSGRQFSNSRSEMNVSTLELGDSALYLCASSSGGSQTEAFFGQGTRLTVV.

This clonotype was observed a few times. A much larger clone differs from this one at a single base, so this may be a read error. The chain carries TRBV18 and TRBJ1-1, with a tentative D call TRBD1 (5 bases). With 4 bases removed from V and 6 bases from J, the gap between germline ends came to 12 bases. CDR3 size: 13 residues. Germline CDR1 and CDR2: KGHSH and LQKENI. The CDR3 region has the DNA TGTGCCAGCTCACAGACGAGGGACCCTGAAGCTTTCTTT. As protein: CASSQTRDPEAFF.

This clonotype turned up a few times. The chain links TRBV3-1 to TRBJ1-1; perhaps TRBD1 as D (5 bases). Between the trimmed V and J ends, which lost 6 bases and 2 bases, there was a span of 10 bases. Germline V gives CDR1 LGHDT, CDR2 YNNKEL (reference sequence). This CDR3 has 13 residues. The CDR3 DNA is TGTGCCAGCAGTGCGCAGGGTAACACTGAAGCTTTCTTT. Residues: CASSAQGNTEAFF.

This clonotype was recorded many times. The chain employs TRBV7-2 and TRBJ1-1; 9 positions match TRBD1. Germline V lookup: CDR1 SGHTA, CDR2 FQGNSA. V trimming: 5 bases; J trimming: 4 bases; junction bases outside the gene matches: 11. The CDR3 length is 16 residues. CDR3 nucleotide sequence: TGTGCCAGCAGCCTCTCGCCCGGGACAGGGATCACTGAAGCTTTCTTT. Translated, it gives CASSLSPGTGITEAFF.

The sample holds many counts of this clonotype. V is TRBV12-3 or TRBV12-4 and J is TRBJ1-1; TRBD1 is a possible D gene (6 bases). This CDR3 is built from 13 residues. Trimming removed 5 bases from V and 6 bases from J, with 13 bases in between. As DNA, the CDR3 is TGTGCCAGCAGTCCACAGGGTAGGTCTGAAGCTTTCTTT. Residues: CASSPQGRSEAFF.